This passage covers 7 T cell receptor beta chains from one sample sequenced in a study of T-cell memory formation after mild COVID-19. TCRdb ran MiXCR on the 5' RACE reads and lists one entry per CDR3 protein. The sample lists more than 200,000 distinct CDR3 sequences, 16% seen once, with 3.5% in the top ten. Sequenced: PBMCs or a T cell subset sorted from them (not recorded which). Receptors originate from a man aged 18 to 29 who had mild COVID-19 (a few samples of this study predate the infection). Cell type and time point are not known.

The V and J genes are TRBV6-1 and TRBJ2-5; no firm D call. Germline V gene sequence: CDR1 MNHNS, CDR2 SASEGT. This CDR3 has 15 amino acids. Trimming removed 4 bases from V and 3 bases from J, with 15 bases in between. Written as DNA, the CDR3 is TGTGCCAGCAGTGTGGCGACGACCAATAAAGAGACCCAGTACTTC. It specifies CASSVATTNKETQYF.

The rearrangement joins TRBV11-1 to TRBJ2-5, with D possibly TRBD2 on 6 matching bases. V gave up 5 bases and J gave up 1 base, with 14 bases separating them. The germline gives CDR1 SGHAT, CDR2 FQDESV (reference sequence). This CDR3 spans 15 amino acids. This chain's CDR3 is CASSAVGGFQETQYF. CDR3 nucleotides: TGTGCCAGCAGCGCCGTCGGGGGATTCCAAGAGACCCAGTACTTC.

The CDR3 coding sequence is TGTGCCAGCAGCAGCCAGGGGTTGGGTGAGCAGTTCTTC. This translates into CASSSQGLGEQFF. This sequence joins TRBV6-2 or TRBV6-3 and TRBJ2-1, with a weak D call TRBD1 (6 bases). The ends were cut back, 6 bases at V and 9 bases at J, with 15 bases in the middle. Germline loops: CDR1 MNHEY, CDR2 SVGEGT. The CDR3 is made up of 13 amino acids.

The chain carries TRBV4-3 and TRBJ2-3, with D tentatively TRBD2 (6 bases). Germline-derived CDR1 and CDR2 are LGHNA and YSLEER. Trimming took 3 bases from V and 3 from J, leaving 16 bases between them. This CDR3 has 16 residues. In DNA, the CDR3 is TGCGCCAGCAGCCACCGAGGAGGGCAGGCGACAGATACGCAGTATTTT. This sequence encodes CASSHRGGQATDTQYF.

The V and J genes are TRBV7-3 and TRBJ2-5; D gene ambiguous. Germline V gene sequence: CDR1 SGHTA, CDR2 FQGTGA. The CDR3 spans 14 residues. Trimming removed 1 base at V and 5 bases at J, with 11 bases between. For the CDR3, the DNA is TGTGCCAGCAGCTTAAATGGAATTCCCGAGACCCAGTACTTC. Translation gives CASSLNGIPETQYF.

This clonotype was counted at least ten times. V is TRBV7-9 and J is TRBJ2-5; D call uncertain. The CDR3 covers 12 residues. V was shortened by 3 bases and J by 3 bases, with 5 bases between the two germline ends. Looked up from germline, CDR1 is SEHNR and CDR2 is FQNEAQ (reference sequence). CDR3: CASSLSEETQYF. CDR3 in DNA: TGTGCCAGCAGCTTGTCCGAAGAGACCCAGTACTTC.

The DNA for the CDR3 is TGCGCCAGCAAGCCGGGGGCTCAGGAAAACATTCAGTACTTC. Its translation is CASKPGAQENIQYF. The chain links TRBV5-1 to TRBJ2-4, with D possibly called TRBD1 or TRBD2 (6 bases each). The CDR3 is 14 residues long. CDR1 SGHRS and CDR2 YFSETQ come from the germline V gene. The V end was cut by 6 bases, the J end by 5 bases, with 15 bases between.